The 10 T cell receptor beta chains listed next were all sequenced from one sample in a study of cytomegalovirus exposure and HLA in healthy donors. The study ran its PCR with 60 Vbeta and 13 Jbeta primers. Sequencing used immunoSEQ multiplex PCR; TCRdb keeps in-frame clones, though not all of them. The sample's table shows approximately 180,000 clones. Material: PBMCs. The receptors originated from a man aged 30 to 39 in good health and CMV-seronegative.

The CDR3 reads CASSLTGHTEAFF. The CDR3 DNA reads TGTGCCAGCAGCTTAACTGGGCACACTGAAGCTTTCTTT. J is TRBJ1-1 and V is TRBV7-9; D ambiguous. The V gene's germline CDR1 is SEHNR and CDR2 FQNEAQ (reference sequence). V was pared by 2 bases and J by 3 bases, with 7 bases between. This CDR3 region has 13 residues.

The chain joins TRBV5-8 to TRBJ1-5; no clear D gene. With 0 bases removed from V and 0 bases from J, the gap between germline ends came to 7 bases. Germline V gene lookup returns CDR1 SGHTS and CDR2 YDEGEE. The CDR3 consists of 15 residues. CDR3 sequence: CASSLAGYSNQPQHF. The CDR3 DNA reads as TGTGCCAGCAGCTTGGCAGGATATAGCAATCAGCCCCAGCATTTT.

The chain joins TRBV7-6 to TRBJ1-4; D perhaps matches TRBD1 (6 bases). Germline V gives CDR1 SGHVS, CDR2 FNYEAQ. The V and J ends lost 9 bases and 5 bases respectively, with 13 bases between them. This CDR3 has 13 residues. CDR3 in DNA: TGTGCCAGTCAGGGGCTAGACAATGAAAAACTGTTTTTT. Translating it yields CASQGLDNEKLFF.

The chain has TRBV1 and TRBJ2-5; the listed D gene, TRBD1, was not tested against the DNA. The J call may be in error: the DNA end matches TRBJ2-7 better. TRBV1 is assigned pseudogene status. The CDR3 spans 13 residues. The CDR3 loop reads CTSSQDNSREQYF. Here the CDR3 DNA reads TGCACCAGCAGCCAAGATAACAGCCGCGAGCAGTACTTC.

CDR3 DNA sequence: TGTGCCAGCAGCCCGGACTACAGCTCCTACAATGAGCAGTTCTTC. Its translation: CASSPDYSSYNEQFF. This rearrangement joins TRBV7-3 to TRBJ2-1; TRBD2 is a possible D gene (6 bases). Trimming stripped 5 bases from V and 0 bases from J, with 11 bases between. The CDR3 extends over 15 amino acids. CDR1 is SGHTA, CDR2 FQGTGA, per germline.

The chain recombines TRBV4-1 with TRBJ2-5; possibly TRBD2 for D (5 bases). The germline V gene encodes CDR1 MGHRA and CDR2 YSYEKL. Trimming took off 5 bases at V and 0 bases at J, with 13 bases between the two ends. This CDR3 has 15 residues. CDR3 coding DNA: TGCGCCAGCAGCACAAGCGGCTCGAACCAAGAGACCCAGTACTTC. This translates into CASSTSGSNQETQYF.

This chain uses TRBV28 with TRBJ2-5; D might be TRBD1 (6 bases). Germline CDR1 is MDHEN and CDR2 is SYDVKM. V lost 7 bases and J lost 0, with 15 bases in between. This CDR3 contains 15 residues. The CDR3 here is CASTTAGQHQETQYF. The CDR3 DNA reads TGTGCCAGCACTACTGCAGGACAGCACCAAGAGACCCAGTACTTC.

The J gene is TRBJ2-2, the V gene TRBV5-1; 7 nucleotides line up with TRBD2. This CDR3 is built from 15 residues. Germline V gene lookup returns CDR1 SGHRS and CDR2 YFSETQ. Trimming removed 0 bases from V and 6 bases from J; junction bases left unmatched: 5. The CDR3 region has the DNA TGCGCCAGCAGCTTGGCCGCGGGGGAGCCCGGGGAGCTGTTTTTT. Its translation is CASSLAAGEPGELFF.

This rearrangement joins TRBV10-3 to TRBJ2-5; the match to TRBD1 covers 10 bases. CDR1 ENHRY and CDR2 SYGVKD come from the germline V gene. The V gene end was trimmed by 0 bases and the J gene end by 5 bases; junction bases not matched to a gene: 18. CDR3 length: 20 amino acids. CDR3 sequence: CAISESQNPTGGAADETQYF. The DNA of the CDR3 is TGTGCCATCAGTGAGTCCCAAAACCCGACAGGGGGCGCAGCGGATGAGACCCAGTACTTC.

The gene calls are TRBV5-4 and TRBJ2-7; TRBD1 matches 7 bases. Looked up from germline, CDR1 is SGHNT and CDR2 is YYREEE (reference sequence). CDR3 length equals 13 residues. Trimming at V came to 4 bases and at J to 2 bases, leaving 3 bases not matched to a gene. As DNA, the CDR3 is TGTGCCAGCAGCCACGGGACAGCCTACGAGCAGTACTTC. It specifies CASSHGTAYEQYF.